This T cell receptor (beta chain) was captured by sequencing in a study of T cell repertoires in cytomegalovirus infection. Study-wide context: Through public TCR beta signatures, both CMV infection and matching HLA type were indicated.

TCRdb re-called the reads with MiXCR, one entry per CDR3 protein. The table has 200,000 or so distinct CDR3 sequences, approximately 28% seen once; the top ten hold roughly 29%. This clonotype was recorded at least ten times. Its antigen is unknown. Germline V gives CDR1 MNHEY, CDR2 SVGEGT. The CDR3 contains 16 residues. V lost 4 bases and J 1 base, leaving 17 bases between the germline ends. Findings of the study overall: Cumulative public TCR beta family frequency identified CMV carriers with the relevant HLA. HLA-C-restricted CMV clonotypes gave the most frequent clonotype in two of eight donors.

Sequences were obtained from PBMCs. This clonotype was sampled from a human donor in good health (CMV status not recorded). Some clones in this sample may be carry-over from other donors' samples. This chain joins TRBV6-2 or TRBV6-3 and TRBJ2-7, with D maybe TRBD2 (7 bases). CDR3 nucleotide sequence: TGTGCCAGCAGTTTCCTGCCCGGGGGGCTGTCCTACGAGCAGTACTTC. Translated: CASSFLPGGLSYEQYF.